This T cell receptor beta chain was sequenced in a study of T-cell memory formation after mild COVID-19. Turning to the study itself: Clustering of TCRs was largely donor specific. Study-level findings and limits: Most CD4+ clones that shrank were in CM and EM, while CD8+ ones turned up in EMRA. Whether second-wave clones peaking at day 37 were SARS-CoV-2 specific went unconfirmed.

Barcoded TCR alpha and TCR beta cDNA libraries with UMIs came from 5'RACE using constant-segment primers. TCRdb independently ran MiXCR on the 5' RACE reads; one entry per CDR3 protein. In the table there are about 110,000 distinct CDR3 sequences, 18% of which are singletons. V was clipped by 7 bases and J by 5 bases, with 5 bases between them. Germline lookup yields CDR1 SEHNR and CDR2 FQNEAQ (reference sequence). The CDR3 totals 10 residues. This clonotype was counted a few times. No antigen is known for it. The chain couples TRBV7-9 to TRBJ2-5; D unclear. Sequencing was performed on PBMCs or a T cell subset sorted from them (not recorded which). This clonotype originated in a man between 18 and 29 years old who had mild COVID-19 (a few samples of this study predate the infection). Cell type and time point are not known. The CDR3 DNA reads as TGTGCCAGCAACGGGGAGACCCAGTACTTC. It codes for CASNGETQYF.